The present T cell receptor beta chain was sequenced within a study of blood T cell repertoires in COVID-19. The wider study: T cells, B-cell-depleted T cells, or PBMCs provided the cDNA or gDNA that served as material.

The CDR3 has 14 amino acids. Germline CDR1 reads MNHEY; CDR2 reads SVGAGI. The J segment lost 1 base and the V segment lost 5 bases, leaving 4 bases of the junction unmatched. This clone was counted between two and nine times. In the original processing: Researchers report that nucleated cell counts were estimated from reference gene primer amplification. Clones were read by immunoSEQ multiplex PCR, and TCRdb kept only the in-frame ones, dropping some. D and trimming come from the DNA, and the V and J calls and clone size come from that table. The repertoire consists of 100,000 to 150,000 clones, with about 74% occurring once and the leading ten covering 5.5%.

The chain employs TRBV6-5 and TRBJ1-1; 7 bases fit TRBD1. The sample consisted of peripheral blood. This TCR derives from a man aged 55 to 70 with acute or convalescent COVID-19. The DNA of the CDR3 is TGTGCCAGCAGTCCCCGACAGGGGAACACTGAAGCTTTCTTT. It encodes CASSPRQGNTEAFF.